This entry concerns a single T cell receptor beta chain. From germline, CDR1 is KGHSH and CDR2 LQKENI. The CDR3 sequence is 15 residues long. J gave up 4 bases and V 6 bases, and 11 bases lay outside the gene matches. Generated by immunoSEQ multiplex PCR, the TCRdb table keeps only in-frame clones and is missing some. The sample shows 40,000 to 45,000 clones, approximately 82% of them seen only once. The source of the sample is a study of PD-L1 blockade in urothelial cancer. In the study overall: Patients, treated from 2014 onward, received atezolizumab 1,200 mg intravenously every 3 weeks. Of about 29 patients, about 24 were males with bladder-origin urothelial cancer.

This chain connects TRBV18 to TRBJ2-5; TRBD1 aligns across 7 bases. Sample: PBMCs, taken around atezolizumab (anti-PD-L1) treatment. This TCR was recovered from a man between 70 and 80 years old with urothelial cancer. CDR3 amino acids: CASSRTGVGRETQYF. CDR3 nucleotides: TGTGCCAGCTCCCGAACAGGGGTTGGCCGAGAGACCCAGTACTTC.